What follows describes a single T cell receptor beta chain. Its antigen is undetermined. Assay used: immunoSEQ multiplex PCR; TCRdb lists only in-frame clones, some missing. The data show 90,000 to 140,000 clones, 82% seen once. These data originate in a study of T cell responses to AZD1222 COVID-19 vaccine. V was pared by 6 bases and J by 2 bases, with 14 bases between. The CDR3 runs to 15 residues. Germline assignment: CDR1 SNHLY and CDR2 FYNNEI. Findings and caveats of the study: Clonal diversity may have been underestimated in mostly white British donors. Vaccination with two AZD1222 doses was followed by a rise in Spike-specific TCR breadth and depth. The peak T cell response came first, and repertoires were sampled only after it. Close to half of spike-specific TCRs reportedly recognize unmutated variant regions.

This TCR derives from an adult in good health. V is TRBV2 and J is TRBJ1-5; perhaps TRBD1 as D (5 bases). Sequencing used peripheral blood, obtained on day 0 of AZD1222 vaccination. CDR3 sequence reads: CASRRETVGNQPQHF. The CDR3 DNA reads as TGTGCCAGCAGAAGAGAGACAGTTGGCAATCAGCCCCAGCATTTT.